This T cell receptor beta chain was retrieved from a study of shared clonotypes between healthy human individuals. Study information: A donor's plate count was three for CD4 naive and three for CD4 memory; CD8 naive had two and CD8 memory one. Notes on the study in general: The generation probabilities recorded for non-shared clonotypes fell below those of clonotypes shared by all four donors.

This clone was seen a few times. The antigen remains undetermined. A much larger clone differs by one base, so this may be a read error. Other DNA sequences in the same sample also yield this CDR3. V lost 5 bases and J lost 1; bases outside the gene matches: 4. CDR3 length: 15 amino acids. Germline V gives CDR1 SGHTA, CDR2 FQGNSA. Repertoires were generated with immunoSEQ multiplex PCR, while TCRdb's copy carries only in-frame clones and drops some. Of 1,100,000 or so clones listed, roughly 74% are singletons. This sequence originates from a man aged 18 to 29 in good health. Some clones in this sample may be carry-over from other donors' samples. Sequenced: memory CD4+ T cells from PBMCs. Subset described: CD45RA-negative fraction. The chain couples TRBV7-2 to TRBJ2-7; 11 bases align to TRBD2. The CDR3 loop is CASSPSSGRSYEQYF. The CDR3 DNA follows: TGTGCCAGCAGCCCTTCTAGCGGGAGGTCCTACGAGCAGTACTTC.